The 5 T cell receptor beta chains in this list originate from one sample, sequenced in a study of cytomegalovirus exposure and HLA in healthy donors. With 60 Vbeta and 13 Jbeta primers, the PCR was carried out. Produced via immunoSEQ multiplex PCR; TCRdb's table is partial and in-frame only. The sample lists about 200,000 clones, over 65% occurring once. The sample comprised PBMCs. These receptors all stem from a woman aged 30 to 39 in good health and CMV-seronegative.

This chain links TRBV6-5 with TRBJ1-4; D gene uncertain. Trimming left V 4 bases short and J 0 bases short, with 9 bases between. The germline V gene has CDR1 MNHEY and CDR2 SVGAGI. The CDR3 length is 15 residues. The DNA for the CDR3 is TGTGCCAGCAGTTCCCCGGGAGCAACTAATGAAAAACTGTTTTTT. Protein: CASSSPGATNEKLFF.

The rearrangement joins TRBV21-1 to TRBJ2-1; TRBD2, the D gene given by the table, was not confirmed from the DNA. TRBV21-1 is flagged as a pseudogene. The CDR3 loop spans 13 amino acids. The CDR3 nucleotides are TGTGCCAGCAGCTCACCCTGCTGCGGTGAGCAGTTCTTC. Translating it yields CASSSPCCGEQFF.

This clone has a handful of counts. CDR3 sequence reads: CASSRRRGGSTDTQYF. CDR3 sequence (DNA): TGTGCCAGCTCCCGTCGGAGGGGAGGGAGCACAGATACGCAGTATTTT. The rearrangement links TRBV18 to TRBJ2-3, with 7 bases fitting TRBD2. The CDR3 totals 16 residues. Germline V CDR1 and CDR2: KGHSH, LQKENI. Unmatched junction bases numbered 9, after V lost 6 bases and J lost 0 bases.

The genes are TRBV2 and TRBJ1-1; D remains ambiguous. Germline CDR1 and CDR2: SNHLY and FYNNEI. The CDR3 loop spans 15 amino acids. Trimming left V 4 bases short and J 0 bases short, with 12 bases between. CDR3 residues: CASSVSRVLNTEAFF. CDR3 DNA: TGTGCCAGCAGTGTATCCCGGGTCCTGAACACTGAAGCTTTCTTT. Drawing the rest from reference TRBV2 and TRBJ1-1, the complete variable domain is EPEVTQTPSHQVTQMGQEVILRCVPISNHLYFYWYRQILGQKVEFLVSFYNNEISEKSEIFDDQFSVERPDGSNFTLKIRSTKLEDSAMYFCASSVSRVLNTEAFFGQGTRLTVV.

This clone was detected ten times or more. This chain joins TRBV15 and TRBJ1-1; 8 bases align to TRBD1. CDR3 length: 15 amino acids. The J segment lost 3 bases and the V segment lost 3 bases, leaving 6 bases of the junction unmatched. Per germline, CDR1 LNHNV and CDR2 YYDKDF (reference sequence). The CDR3 is CATSRNRGLDTEAFF. DNA of the CDR3: TGTGCCACCAGCAGGAACAGGGGGTTGGACACTGAAGCTTTCTTT.